This T cell receptor beta chain was sequenced during a study of post-analysis software for immune sequencing data. To note about this clonotype: The antigen is undetermined.

General observations from the study: The five TRBV segments detected at higher frequency in patients than in controls included TRBV5-6, TRBV5-1 and TRBV20-1.

Looked up from germline, CDR1 is DFQATT and CDR2 is SNEGSKA (reference sequence). There are 13 residues in the CDR3. Sequencing libraries made from TCR beta cDNA carried unique molecular identifiers. The yield from roughly 1 to 10 million T cells was 500,000 or so cDNA molecules in total. TCRdb redid the calling of the PCR reads with MiXCR, one entry per CDR3 protein. The data contain 740,000 or so distinct CDR3 sequences, about 57% of them singletons. The source is a girl between 10 and 17 years old with multiple sclerosis. The source material was blood. The rearrangement joins TRBV20-1 to TRBJ2-5, with TRBD2 identical over 8 bases. Near its end, the DNA agrees better with TRBJ2-7, so the J call may be wrong. The CDR3 loop reads CSVIAGNSYEQYF. As DNA, the CDR3 is TGCAGTGTAATAGCGGGGAATTCCTACGAGCAGTACTTC.